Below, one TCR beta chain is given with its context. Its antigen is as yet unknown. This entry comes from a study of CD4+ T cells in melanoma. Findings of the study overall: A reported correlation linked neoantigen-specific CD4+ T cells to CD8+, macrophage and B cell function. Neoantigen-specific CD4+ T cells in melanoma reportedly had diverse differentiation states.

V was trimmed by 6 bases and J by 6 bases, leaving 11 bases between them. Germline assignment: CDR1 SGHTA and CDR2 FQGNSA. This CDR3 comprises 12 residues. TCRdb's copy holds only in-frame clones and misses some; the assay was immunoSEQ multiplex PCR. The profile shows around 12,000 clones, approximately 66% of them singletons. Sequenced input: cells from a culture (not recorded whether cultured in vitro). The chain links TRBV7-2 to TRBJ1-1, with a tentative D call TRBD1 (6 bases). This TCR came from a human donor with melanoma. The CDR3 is CASRPTGPEAFF. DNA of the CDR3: TGTGCCAGCAGGCCAACAGGGCCTGAAGCTTTCTTT.